Presented here are 2 T cell receptor beta chains from one specimen sequenced in a study of blood T cell repertoires in COVID-19. Sequencing was performed with immunoSEQ multiplex PCR; in TCRdb, only in-frame clones are kept and a portion is missing. In the table there are about 130,000 clones, almost 85% of which are singletons. The sequenced sample consisted of peripheral blood. The source is a man in his 60s with acute or convalescent COVID-19.

The V gene is TRBV24-1, the J gene TRBJ2-1, with 14 bases that match TRBD2. Germline trimming cut 4 bases from V and 4 bases from J; bases unmatched to any gene: 11. The CDR3 extends over 19 amino acids. From germline, CDR1 is KGHDR and CDR2 SFDVKD. The DNA for the CDR3 is TGTGCCACCAGTGACTTGACTAGCGGGAGGGCCCCTCCTTACAATGAGCAGTTCTTC. This gives the protein CATSDLTSGRAPPYNEQFF.

The genes are TRBV3-1 (or the pseudogene TRBV3-2) and TRBJ2-3, with a tentative D call TRBD2 (6 bases). The V gene lost 5 bases and the J gene lost 1 base, with 16 bases spanning the gap. Germline V gives CDR1 LGHDT, CDR2 YNNKEL (reference sequence). This CDR3 region has 16 residues. CDR3 nucleotides: TGTGCCAGCAGCTCCCCAGCGGGTCTTGGCACAGATACGCAGTATTTT. This gives the protein CASSSPAGLGTDTQYF.